This record covers a single TCR beta chain. This specimen belongs to a study of blood T cell repertoires in COVID-19. Study summary: The samples span acute and convalescent COVID-19 from the United States, Italy and Spain. PBMCs, B-cell-depleted T cells, or T cells were the source of the cDNA or gDNA that made up the material.

The junction had 12 bases not matched to a gene; V was cut back by 4 bases and J by 5 bases. The CDR3 sequence is 17 residues long. Germline lookup yields CDR1 SGDLS and CDR2 YYNGEE. Original methodology: Estimates of nucleated cell counts were drawn from the amplification of reference gene primers. The data were produced by immunoSEQ multiplex PCR, yet TCRdb's version contains in-frame clones alone and is incomplete. For V, J and clone size, that table is used; D and trimming come from the DNA. The data show some 140,000 clones, around 78% seen once. This receptor was obtained from a human donor in a cohort sampled during active COVID-19. The chain links TRBV9 to TRBJ2-3; TRBD2 matches 11 bases. The sequenced sample consisted of peripheral blood. CDR3 nucleotides: TGTGCCAGCAGCACCCTTAGCGGGGGGGCCGACAAAGATACGCAGTATTTT. This translates into CASSTLSGGADKDTQYF.